The source of this T cell receptor beta chain is a study of blood T cell repertoires in COVID-19. Study information: PBMCs, B-cell-depleted T cells, or T cells were the source of the cDNA or gDNA that made up the material.

Data came from immunoSEQ multiplex PCR; TCRdb stores just in-frame clones and leaves some out. This repertoire shows tens of thousands of clones, under 90% found once; its top ten account for under 5.5%. Germline V gene data show CDR1 as SGDLS and CDR2 as YYNGEE. The CDR3 is made up of 16 amino acids. J lost 4 bases, V lost 2 bases, and 10 bases had no gene match. The V and J genes are TRBV9 and TRBJ1-1, with 8 bases that match TRBD1. Input material: peripheral blood. The clonotype comes from a man aged 55 to 69 with COVID-19, enrolled during active disease. This CDR3 is CASSVSGQGSGTEAFF. The CDR3 DNA reads TGTGCCAGCAGCGTTTCTGGACAGGGCTCGGGCACTGAAGCTTTCTTT.